These T cell receptor beta chains were read from a single sample in a study of blood T cell repertoires in COVID-19. Clones were sequenced by immunoSEQ multiplex PCR, and TCRdb holds only the in-frame ones, with some missing. The table has 150,000 to 200,000 clones, 75% to 90% seen once. Sequencing used PBMCs or T cells enriched from blood (not recorded which). Source of these receptors: a man between 65 and 85 years old who had been exposed to COVID-19. CDR3s include the opening cysteine and the closing phenylalanine or tryptophan. Fields, in order: V gene, clone size, D gene, J gene, CDR3 DNA, CDR3 protein. The D gene is left open where the match is weak. Clone size, where shown, is once, few, many, or a class for clones that have expanded.

TRBV5-4	NA	TRBD2	TRBJ2-3	TGTGCCAGCAGCCTGACTAGCGGGGGCCCCACAGATACGCAGTATTTT	CASSLTSGGPTDTQYF
TRBV7-9	NA	NA	TRBJ1-1	TGTGCCAGCAGCTTAGCATTAGAGGGAGAAGCTTTCTTT	CASSLALEGEAFF
TRBV18	NA	TRBD1	TRBJ2-7	TGTGCCAGCTCAATCGGACAGGGGGCTTACGAGCAGTACTTC	CASSIGQGAYEQYF
TRBV6-5	NA	TRBD1	TRBJ1-2	TGTGCCAGCACCTGGGACAGGGGAAATGGCTACACCTTC	CASTWDRGNGYTF
TRBV19	NA	TRBD1	TRBJ1-1	TGTGCCAGTCGGGACAGGGGGAAAGGGACTGAAGCTTTCTTT	CASRDRGKGTEAFF
TRBV6-5	NA	NA	TRBJ1-1	TGTGCCAGCAGTACGACAGTGAACACTGAAGCTTTCTTT	CASSTTVNTEAFF
TRBV20-1	NA	NA	TRBJ1-1	TGCAGTGCTGCCGGGCGGGCAGAAGCTTTCTTT	CSAAGRAEAFF
TRBV10-3	NA	TRBD2	TRBJ2-7	TGTGCCATCAACGGCGGGGGGGCTGCCTACGAGCAGTACTTC	CAINGGGAAYEQYF
TRBV28	NA	TRBD1	TRBJ2-7	TGTGCCGGCGGAAGACAGGGTGCCTACGAGCAGTACTTC	CAGGRQGAYEQYF
TRBV20-1	NA	NA	TRBJ2-3	TGCAGTGCTAGTAACAACTTCGTCCAAACAGGGTCCGATACGCAGTATTTT	CSASNNFVQTGSDTQYF
TRBV27	NA	NA	TRBJ2-7	TGTGCCAGCGGGAGGAACTCCTACGAGCAGTACTTC	CASGRNSYEQYF
TRBV12-3/TRBV12-4	NA	NA	TRBJ1-2	TGTGCCAGCAGACTCGACAGATCCTATGGCTACACCTTC	CASRLDRSYGYTF
TRBV30	NA	NA	TRBJ1-2	TGTGCCTGGAGTGAATTTTTGCAGGGTCTTTCAGCTGGCTACACCTTC	CAWSEFLQGLSAGYTF
TRBV10-2	NA	TRBD2	TRBJ2-1	TGCGCCAGCATGGGGGGAGGGGTTCAGGGTGAGCAGTTCTTC	CASMGGGVQGEQFF
TRBV6-2/TRBV6-3	NA	TRBD1	TRBJ1-5	TGTGCCAGCAGTTACCATATTCGTCCGCAGGGGGGTCAGCCCCAGCATTTT	CASSYHIRPQGGQPQHF
TRBV3-1/TRBV3-2	once	TRBD2	TRBJ2-5	TGTGCCAGCAGCCCCTGGACTAGCGGGGGGGGTGAGACCCAGTACTTC	CASSPWTSGGGETQYF
TRBV19	NA	NA	TRBJ2-1	TGTGCCAGTATGAGGGGGAGCTCCTACAATGAGCAGTTCTTC	CASMRGSSYNEQFF
TRBV9	NA	TRBD2	TRBJ2-3	TGTGCCAGCAGCGTAGCGGCGGCTAGCGGGCTTAGTGATACGCAGTATTTT	CASSVAAASGLSDTQYF
TRBV25-1	NA	NA	TRBJ1-1	TGTGCCAGCAGTCCGATAGACTCAGTAGAAGCTTTCTTT	CASSPIDSVEAFF
TRBV29-1	NA	NA	TRBJ2-2	TGCAGCGTTGGGCAGGGCGCCACCGGGGAGCTGTTTTTT	CSVGQGATGELFF
TRBV3-1/TRBV3-2	few	TRBD2	TRBJ2-1	TGTGCCAGCAGCCCTACTAGCGGGGGGGTCTACAATGAGCAGTTCTTC	CASSPTSGGVYNEQFF
TRBV10-3	NA	TRBD1	TRBJ2-7	TGTGCCATCGGGACAGGGGGAGAGCAGTACTTC	CAIGTGGEQYF
TRBV18	NA	NA	TRBJ1-2	TGTGCCAGCTCCCTGCCAGGGTCTGATGGCTACACCTTC	CASSLPGSDGYTF
TRBV3-1/TRBV3-2	NA	NA	TRBJ2-1	TGTGCCAGCAGCCCAGGCCTGACAGAGCAGTTCTTC	CASSPGLTEQFF
TRBV6-5	few	TRBD1	TRBJ2-1	TGTGCCAGCAGTTACGAGGGACAGGGGGCGAATGAGCAGTTCTTC	CASSYEGQGANEQFF
TRBV18	NA	NA	TRBJ2-3	TGTGCCAGCTCACCTGGACAGAGTCCGGGCACAGATACGCAGTATTTT	CASSPGQSPGTDTQYF
TRBV6-5	NA	TRBD1	TRBJ1-2	TGTGCCAGAGGTAACGACAGGGGCAATGGCTACACCTTC	CARGNDRGNGYTF
TRBV9	NA	TRBD1	TRBJ1-4	TGTGCCAGCAGCGCGGCCGTAGGGGGCGCAGTAGAAAAACTGTTTTTT	CASSAAVGGAVEKLFF
TRBV7-6	NA	NA	TRBJ1-5	TGTGCCAGCAGCCGACTTATTCTCAGGGGCAATCAGCCCCAGCATTTT	CASSRLILRGNQPQHF
TRBV2	NA	NA	TRBJ1-6	TGTGCCAGCAGTCGACCCCTCCGGGAAGCACCCCTCCACTTT	CASSRPLREAPLHF
TRBV5-1	NA	NA	TRBJ2-2	TGCGCCAGCAGCCCGGCTCGGGATGGGACCGGGGAGCTGTTTTTT	CASSPARDGTGELFF
TRBV7-9	NA	NA	TRBJ1-1	TGTGCCAGTGTCGGTTTGAACACTGAAGCTTTCTTT	CASVGLNTEAFF
TRBV7-6	NA	TRBD1	TRBJ2-7	TGTGCCAGCAGCTCTCAGGGGACAGTGGGGATCTACGAGCAGTACTTC	CASSSQGTVGIYEQYF
TRBV7-9	NA	NA	TRBJ1-1	TGTGCCAGCAGCTCCATACAGGTTAACACTGAAGCTTTCTTT	CASSSIQVNTEAFF
TRBV18	NA	NA	TRBJ2-5	TGTGCCAGCTCACCAGGGAGCCGGGAGACCCAGTACTTC	CASSPGSRETQYF
TRBV7-3	NA	TRBD1	TRBJ2-4	TGTGCCAGCAGCTCGATGGGGACAGGAAAAAACATTCAGTACTTC	CASSSMGTGKNIQYF
TRBV27	NA	NA	TRBJ1-5	TGTGCCAGCCGCGGACAGCCCAATCAGCCCCAGCATTTT	CASRGQPNQPQHF
TRBV7-9	NA	NA	TRBJ2-7	TGTGCCAGCAGCCCGGGCGGGGCTAACTACGAGCAGTACTTC	CASSPGGANYEQYF
TRBV4-1	NA	TRBD2	TRBJ2-7	TGCGCCAGCAGCGAGACGCTAGCGGGGTCCTACGAGCAGTACTTC	CASSETLAGSYEQYF
TRBV7-2	NA	TRBD2	TRBJ2-5	TGTGCCAGCAGCGTAGCGGGAGGTGGAGAGACCCAGTACTTC	CASSVAGGGETQYF
TRBV27	NA	TRBD2	TRBJ2-3	TGTGCCAGCAGTGCGGGACTAGCTTTCACAGATACGCAGTATTTT	CASSAGLAFTDTQYF
TRBV6-5	NA	NA	TRBJ1-1	TGTGCCAGCAGTTATTACGGTCCGGGTGGGGGGACTTTCTTT	CASSYYGPGGGTFF
TRBV7-9	NA	TRBD1	TRBJ1-4	TGTGCCAGCAGCCTACCGGGACAGGGGAGAGGAAAACTGTTTTTT	CASSLPGQGRGKLFF
TRBV6-1	NA	NA	TRBJ2-3	TGTGCCAGCAGTGAGAGTGCGCCCCCCGGGATGACAGATACGCAGTATTTT	CASSESAPPGMTDTQYF
TRBV7-6	once	NA	TRBJ2-1	TGTGCCAGCAGCTTAGCGCGGGACTCCTACAATGAGCAGTTCTTC	CASSLARDSYNEQFF
TRBV9	once	TRBD2	TRBJ2-3	TGTGCCAGCAGCGTAGTCGGTAGCGGGGACACAGATACGCAGTATTTT	CASSVVGSGDTDTQYF
TRBV5-1	NA	NA	TRBJ1-1	TGCGCCAGCAGGCAGACAGTAGTCACTGAAGCTTTCTTT	CASRQTVVTEAFF
TRBV28	NA	NA	TRBJ1-2	TGTGCCAGCAGCCCTAACAGCTATAACTATGGCTACACCTTC	CASSPNSYNYGYTF
TRBV3-1/TRBV3-2	NA	TRBD2	TRBJ2-7	TGTGCCAGCAGCCAAGGACTAGCGGGGGAGCAGTACTTC	CASSQGLAGEQYF
TRBV6-5	NA	TRBD1	TRBJ1-1	TGTGCCAGCAGGCCGACAGGGAAGAACACTGAAGCTTTCTTT	CASRPTGKNTEAFF
TRBV19	NA	TRBD2	TRBJ2-1	TGTGCCAGTACCGTCGGGGGGGCCATGGTGTACAATGAGCAGTTCTTC	CASTVGGAMVYNEQFF
TRBV18	once	TRBD2	TRBJ2-1	TGTGCCAGCTCACCGTCGGGAGGGAATGAGCAGTTCTTC	CASSPSGGNEQFF
TRBV6-5	NA	TRBD1	TRBJ1-5	TGTGCCAGCAGACCCGACAGGGGGAGCAATCAGCCCCAGCATTTT	CASRPDRGSNQPQHF
TRBV28	NA	NA	TRBJ1-5	TGTGCCAGCAGCCCCGTCGGGGGGCTTCTAAGCAATCAGCCCCAGCATTTT	CASSPVGGLLSNQPQHF
TRBV2	NA	NA	TRBJ1-1	TGTGCCAGCAGTGCCAGGGGGAACACTGAAGCTTTCTTT	CASSARGNTEAFF
TRBV18	NA	NA	TRBJ1-2	TGTGCCAGCTCACCAGAGGCTAACTATGGCTACACCTTC	CASSPEANYGYTF
TRBV5-8	NA	NA	TRBJ2-1	TGTGCCAGCAGCCCCCGACTAGACGAGCAGTTCTTC	CASSPRLDEQFF
TRBV28	NA	NA	TRBJ1-1	TGTGCCAGCAGTTTAACGGCAGGCCATAAGAGAGCTTTCTTT	CASSLTAGHKRAFF
TRBV9	NA	TRBD1	TRBJ1-2	TGTGCCAGCACCCCTTCTGACAGGGTCTGGGGCTACACCTTC	CASTPSDRVWGYTF